Here is one TCR beta chain with its context. This record comes from a study of human T cells and chemical hapten exposure. CDR3 size: 12 residues. The germline V and J ends were trimmed by 2 bases and 9 bases, with 9 bases remaining between them. Germline V gives CDR1 SGHDT, CDR2 YYEEEE. As for time point: pre-sensitization, week 0. Indicated treatment: therapeutic diphenylcyclopropenone sensitization with weekly scalp DPC. TCRdb recomputed calls from the RACE reads with MiXCR, one row per CDR3 protein. The table lists 120,000 or so distinct CDR3 sequences, roughly 14% of them singletons, with about 3% in the top ten.

V is TRBV5-6 and J is TRBJ2-1; D possibly matches TRBD1 or TRBD2 (5 bases each). The receptor's source is a woman aged 18-35 years with alopecia areata. Some clones in this sample may be carry-over from other donors' samples. Sample: whole blood, taken in connection with sensitization to the hapten diphenylcyclopropenone (DPC). CDR3 DNA: TGTGCCAGCAGCTTAGAGGGGCTTGAGCAGTTCTTC. This encodes CASSLEGLEQFF.